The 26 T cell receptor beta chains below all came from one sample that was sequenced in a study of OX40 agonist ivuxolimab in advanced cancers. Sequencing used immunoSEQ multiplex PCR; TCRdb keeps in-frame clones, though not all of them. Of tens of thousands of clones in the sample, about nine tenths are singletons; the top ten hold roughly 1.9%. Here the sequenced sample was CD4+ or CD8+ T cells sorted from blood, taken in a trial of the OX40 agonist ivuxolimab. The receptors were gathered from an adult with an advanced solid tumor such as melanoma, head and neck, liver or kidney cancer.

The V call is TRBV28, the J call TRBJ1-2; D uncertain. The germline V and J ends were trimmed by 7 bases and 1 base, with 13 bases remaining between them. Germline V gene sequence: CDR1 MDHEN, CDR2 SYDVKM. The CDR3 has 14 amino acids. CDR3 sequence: CASKESSYNYGYTF. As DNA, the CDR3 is TGTGCCAGCAAGGAGAGTTCGTATAACTATGGCTACACCTTC.

The chain's CDR3 is CASSGGKILLRSPLHF. The CDR3 coding sequence is TGTGCCAGCAGTGGGGGGAAAATCCTTCTTCGGTCACCCCTCCACTTT. The chain has TRBV5-8 and TRBJ1-6; weak D call: TRBD1 (5 bases). The CDR3 has 16 amino acids. Germline V gene lookup returns CDR1 SGHTS and CDR2 YDEGEE. V was trimmed by 5 bases and J by 10 bases, leaving 22 bases between them.

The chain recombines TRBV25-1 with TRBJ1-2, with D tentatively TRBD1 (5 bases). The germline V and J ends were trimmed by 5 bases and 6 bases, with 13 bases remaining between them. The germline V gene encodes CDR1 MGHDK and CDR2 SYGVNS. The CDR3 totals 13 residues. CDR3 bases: TGTGCCAGCAGTTTGCAGGGAGTCGATGGCTACACCTTC. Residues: CASSLQGVDGYTF.

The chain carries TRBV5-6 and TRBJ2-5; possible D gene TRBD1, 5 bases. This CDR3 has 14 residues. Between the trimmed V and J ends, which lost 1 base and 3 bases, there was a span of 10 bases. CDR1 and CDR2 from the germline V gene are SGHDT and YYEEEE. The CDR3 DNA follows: TGTGCCAGCAGCTTGTCTTTGACAGAAGAGACCCAGTACTTC. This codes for CASSLSLTEETQYF. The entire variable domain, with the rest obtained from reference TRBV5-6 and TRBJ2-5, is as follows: DAGVTQSPTHLIKTRGQQVTLRCSPKSGHDTVSWYQQALGQGPQFIFQYYEEEERQRGNFPDRFSGHQFPNYSSELNVNALLLGDSALYLCASSLSLTEETQYFGPGTRLLVL.

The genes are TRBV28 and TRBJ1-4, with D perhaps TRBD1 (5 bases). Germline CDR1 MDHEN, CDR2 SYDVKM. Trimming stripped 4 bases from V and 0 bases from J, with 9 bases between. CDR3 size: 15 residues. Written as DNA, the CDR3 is TGTGCCAGCAGTTCCTACAGGTCAACTAATGAAAAACTGTTTTTT. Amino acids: CASSSYRSTNEKLFF.

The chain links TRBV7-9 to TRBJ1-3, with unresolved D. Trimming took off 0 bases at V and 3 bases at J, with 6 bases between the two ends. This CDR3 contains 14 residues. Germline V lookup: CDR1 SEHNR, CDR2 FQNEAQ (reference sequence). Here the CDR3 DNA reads TGTGCCAGCAGCTTAGCGGCAGTTGGAAACACCATATATTTT. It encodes CASSLAAVGNTIYF.

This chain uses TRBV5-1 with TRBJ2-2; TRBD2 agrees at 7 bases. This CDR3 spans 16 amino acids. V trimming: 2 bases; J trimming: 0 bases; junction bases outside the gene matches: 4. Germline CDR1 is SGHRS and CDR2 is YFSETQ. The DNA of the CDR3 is TGCGCCAGCAGCTTTAGCGGGCCCTCGAACACCGGGGAGCTGTTTTTT. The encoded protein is CASSFSGPSNTGELFF.

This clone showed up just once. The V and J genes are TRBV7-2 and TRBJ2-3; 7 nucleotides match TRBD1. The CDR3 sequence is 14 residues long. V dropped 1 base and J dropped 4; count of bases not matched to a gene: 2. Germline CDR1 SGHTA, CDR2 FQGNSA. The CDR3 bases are TGTGCCAGCAGCTTAGAACAGGGGCCAGATACGCAGTATTTT. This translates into CASSLEQGPDTQYF.

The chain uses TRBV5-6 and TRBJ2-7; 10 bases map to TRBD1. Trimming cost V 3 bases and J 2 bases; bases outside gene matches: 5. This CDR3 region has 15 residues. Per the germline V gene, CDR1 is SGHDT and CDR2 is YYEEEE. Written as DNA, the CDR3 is TGTGCCAGCAGCTATACAGGGACAGGGGCCTACGAGCAGTACTTC. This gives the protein CASSYTGTGAYEQYF.

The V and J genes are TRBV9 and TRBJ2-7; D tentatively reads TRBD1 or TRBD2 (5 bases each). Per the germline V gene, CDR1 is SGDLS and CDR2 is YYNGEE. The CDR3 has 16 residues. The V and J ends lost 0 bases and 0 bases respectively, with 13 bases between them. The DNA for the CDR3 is TGTGCCAGCAGCGTAGCCTCGTCGGGGCCCTCCTACGAGCAGTACTTC. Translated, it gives CASSVASSGPSYEQYF.

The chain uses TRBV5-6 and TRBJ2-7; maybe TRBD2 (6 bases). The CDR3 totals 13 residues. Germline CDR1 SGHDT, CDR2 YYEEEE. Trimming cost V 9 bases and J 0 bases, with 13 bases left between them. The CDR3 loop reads CATRDSASYEQYF. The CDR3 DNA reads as TGTGCCACCCGGGACTCAGCCTCCTACGAGCAGTACTTC.

For the CDR3, the DNA is TGTGCCTGGAGTGGTCAGCGCAATCAGCCCCAGCATTTT. Amino acid sequence: CAWSGQRNQPQHF. The V gene is TRBV30, the J gene TRBJ1-5; D remains ambiguous. The CDR3 is made up of 13 amino acids. Trimming took 1 base from V and 2 from J, leaving 6 bases between them. CDR1 and CDR2 from the germline V gene are GTSNPN and SVGIG (reference sequence).

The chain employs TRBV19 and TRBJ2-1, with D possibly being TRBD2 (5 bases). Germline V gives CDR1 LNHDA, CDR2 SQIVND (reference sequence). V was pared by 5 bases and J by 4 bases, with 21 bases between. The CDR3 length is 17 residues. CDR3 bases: TGTGCCAGTAGTGGCGGTAAACTAGGTTTACGTTACAATGAGCAGTTCTTC. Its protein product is CASSGGKLGLRYNEQFF.

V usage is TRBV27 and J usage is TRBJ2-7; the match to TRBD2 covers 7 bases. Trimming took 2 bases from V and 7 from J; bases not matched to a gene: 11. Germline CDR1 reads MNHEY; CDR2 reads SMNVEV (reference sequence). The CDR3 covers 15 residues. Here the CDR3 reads CASSLGGTPGGEQYF. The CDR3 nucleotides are TGTGCCAGCAGTTTAGGCGGGACTCCCGGGGGGGAGCAGTACTTC.

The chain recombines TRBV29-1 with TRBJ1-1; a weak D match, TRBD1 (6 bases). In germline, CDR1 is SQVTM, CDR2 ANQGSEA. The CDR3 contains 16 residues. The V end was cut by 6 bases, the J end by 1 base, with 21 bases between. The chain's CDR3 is CSVFRGGDAPNTEAFF. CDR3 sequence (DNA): TGCAGCGTGTTTCGAGGGGGTGATGCTCCGAACACTGAAGCTTTCTTT.

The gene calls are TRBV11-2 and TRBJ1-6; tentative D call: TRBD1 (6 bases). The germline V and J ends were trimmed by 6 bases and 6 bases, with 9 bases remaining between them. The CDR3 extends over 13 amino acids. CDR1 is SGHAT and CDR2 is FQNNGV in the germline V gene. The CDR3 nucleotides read TGTGCCAGCAGGGACAGTCCTAATTCACCCCTCCACTTT. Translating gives CASRDSPNSPLHF.

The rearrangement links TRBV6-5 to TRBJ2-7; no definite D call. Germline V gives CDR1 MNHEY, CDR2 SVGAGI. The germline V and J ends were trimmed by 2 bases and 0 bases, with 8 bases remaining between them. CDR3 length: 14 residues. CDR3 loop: CASSYDWGSYEQYF. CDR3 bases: TGTGCCAGCAGTTACGACTGGGGCTCCTACGAGCAGTACTTC.

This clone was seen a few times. The DNA of the CDR3 is TGTGCCAGTAGTATGACTACAGGGACGAAAGAGTGGAGCAATCAGCCCCAGCATTTT. This sequence encodes CASSMTTGTKEWSNQPQHF. V usage is TRBV19 and J usage is TRBJ1-5; perhaps TRBD1 as D (6 bases). Germline CDR1 reads LNHDA; CDR2 reads SQIVND (reference sequence). Trimming removed 3 bases from V and 1 base from J, with 22 bases in between. The CDR3 contains 19 residues.

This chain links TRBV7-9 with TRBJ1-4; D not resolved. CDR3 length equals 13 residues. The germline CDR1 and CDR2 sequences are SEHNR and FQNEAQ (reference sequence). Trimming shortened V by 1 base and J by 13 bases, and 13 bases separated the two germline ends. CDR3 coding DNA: TGTGCCAGCAGCTTAGAGACGGACCGAAGACTGTTTTTT. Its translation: CASSLETDRRLFF. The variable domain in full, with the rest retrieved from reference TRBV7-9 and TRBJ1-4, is DTGVSQNPRHKITKRGQNVTFRCDPISEHNRLYWYRQTLGQGPEFLTYFQNEAQLEKSRLLSDRFSAERPKGSFSTLEIQRTEQGDSAMYLCASSLETDRRLFFGSGTQLSVL.

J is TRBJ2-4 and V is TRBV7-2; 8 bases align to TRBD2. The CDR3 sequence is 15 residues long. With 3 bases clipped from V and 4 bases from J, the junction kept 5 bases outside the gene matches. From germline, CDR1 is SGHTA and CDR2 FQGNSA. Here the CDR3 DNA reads TGTGCCAGCAGCTTTGCGGGAGGAGGTAAAAACATTCAGTACTTC. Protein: CASSFAGGGKNIQYF.

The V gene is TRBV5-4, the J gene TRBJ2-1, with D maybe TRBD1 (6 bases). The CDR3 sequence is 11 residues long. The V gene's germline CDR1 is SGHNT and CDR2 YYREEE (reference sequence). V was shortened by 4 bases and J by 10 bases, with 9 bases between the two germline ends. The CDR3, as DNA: TGTGCCAGCAGCCTAGACAGGGAGCAGTTCTTC. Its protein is CASSLDREQFF.

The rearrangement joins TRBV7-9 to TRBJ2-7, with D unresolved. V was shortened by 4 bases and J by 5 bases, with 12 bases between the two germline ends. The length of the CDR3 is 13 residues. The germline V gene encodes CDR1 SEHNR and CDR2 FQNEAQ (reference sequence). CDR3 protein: CASSWRNSDEQYF. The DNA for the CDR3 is TGTGCCAGCAGCTGGCGCAACAGTGACGAGCAGTACTTC. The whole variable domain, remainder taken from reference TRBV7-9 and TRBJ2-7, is DTGVSQNPRHKITKRGQNVTFRCDPISEHNRLYWYRQTLGQGPEFLTYFQNEAQLEKSRLLSDRFSAERPKGSFSTLEIQRTEQGDSAMYLCASSWRNSDEQYFGPGTRLTVT.

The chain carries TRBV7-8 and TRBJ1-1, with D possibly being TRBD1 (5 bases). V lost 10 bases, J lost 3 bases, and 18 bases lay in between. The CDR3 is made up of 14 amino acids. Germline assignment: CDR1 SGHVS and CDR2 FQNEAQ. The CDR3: CATLATGGDTEAFF. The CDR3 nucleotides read TGTGCCACCCTTGCCACGGGGGGGGACACTGAAGCTTTCTTT.

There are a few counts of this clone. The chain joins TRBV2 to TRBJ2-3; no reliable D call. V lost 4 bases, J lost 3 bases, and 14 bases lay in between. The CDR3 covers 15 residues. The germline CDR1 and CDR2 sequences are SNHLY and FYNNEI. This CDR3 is CASSGKYSQTDTQYF. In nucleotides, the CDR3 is TGTGCCAGCAGTGGCAAGTACAGCCAAACAGATACGCAGTATTTT.

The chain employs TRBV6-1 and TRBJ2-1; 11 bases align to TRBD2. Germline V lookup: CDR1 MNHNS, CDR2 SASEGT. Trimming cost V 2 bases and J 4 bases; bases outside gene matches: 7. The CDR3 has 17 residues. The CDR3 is CASSELGTSGGYNEQFF. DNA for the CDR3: TGTGCCAGCAGTGAACTCGGGACTAGCGGAGGTTACAATGAGCAGTTCTTC.

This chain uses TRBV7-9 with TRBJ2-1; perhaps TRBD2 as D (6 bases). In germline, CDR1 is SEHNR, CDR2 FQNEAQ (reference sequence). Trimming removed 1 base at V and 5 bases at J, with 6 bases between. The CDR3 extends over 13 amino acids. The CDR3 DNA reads TGTGCCAGCAGCTTAGTAGCGGACAATGAGCAGTTCTTC. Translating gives CASSLVADNEQFF.